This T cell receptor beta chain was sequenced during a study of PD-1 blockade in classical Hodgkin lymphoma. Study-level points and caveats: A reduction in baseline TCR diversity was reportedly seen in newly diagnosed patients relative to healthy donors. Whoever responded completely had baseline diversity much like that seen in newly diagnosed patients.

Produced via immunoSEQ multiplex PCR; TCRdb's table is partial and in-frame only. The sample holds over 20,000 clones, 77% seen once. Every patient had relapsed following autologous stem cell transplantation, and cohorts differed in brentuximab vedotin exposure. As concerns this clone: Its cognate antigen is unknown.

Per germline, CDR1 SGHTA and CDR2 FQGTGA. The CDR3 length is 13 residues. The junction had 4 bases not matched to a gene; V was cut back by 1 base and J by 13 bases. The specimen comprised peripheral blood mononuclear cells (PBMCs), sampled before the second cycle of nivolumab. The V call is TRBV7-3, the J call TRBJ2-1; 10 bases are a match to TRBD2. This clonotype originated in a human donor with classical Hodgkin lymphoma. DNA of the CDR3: TGTGCCAGCAGCTTAATTCTAGCGGGAGCCCAGTTCTTC. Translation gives CASSLILAGAQFF.